This T cell receptor (beta chain) stems from a study of T cell changes during pregnancy in multiple sclerosis. This CDR3 has 14 amino acids. Germline CDR1 and CDR2: MNHEY and SVGAGI. Trimming removed 6 bases from V and 3 bases from J; junction bases left unmatched: 7. TCRdb keeps only in-frame clones here, not all; method: immunoSEQ multiplex PCR. The sample carries tens of thousands of clones, approximately 90% recorded once. The chain couples TRBV6-5 to TRBJ2-7, with 8 bases aligning to TRBD1. The sequence derives from a female donor with multiple sclerosis, enrolled in a pregnancy study. The sample here was CD4+ T cells from peripheral blood mononuclear cells, taken in the third trimester of pregnancy. CDR3: CASRTGQGFYEQYF. The DNA for the CDR3 is TGTGCCAGCAGAACCGGACAGGGTTTCTACGAGCAGTACTTC.